The 25 T cell receptor beta chains below were found in one sample sequenced in a study of regulatory T cells in long-lasting Graves disease. The time point was: newly diagnosed GD, antithyroid drugs for less than 3 months. PBMC-extracted RNA yielded the TCR library. Both iRepertoire HTBI primers and Arm-PCR of CDR3 regions were used to build the TCR beta libraries. TCRdb ran MiXCR on the multiplex PCR reads and lists one entry per CDR3 protein. The sample holds roughly 400,000 distinct CDR3 sequences; about a sixth are singletons and the top ten take approximately 22%. Separately, the same data were catalogued under a study of T cells in Graves' hyperthyroidism and ophthalmopathy.

The specimen was peripheral blood mononuclear cells (PBMCs), collected at new diagnosis, from a patient treated with antithyroid drugs. All receptors derive from a woman in her late teens or twenties with Graves disease.

This clonotype was observed many times. The J gene is TRBJ2-3, the V gene TRBV7-2; D not certain. This CDR3 is built from 14 residues. V lost 1 base and J lost 1, with 6 bases in between. Germline V gene lookup returns CDR1 SGHTA and CDR2 FQGNSA. The CDR3 loop is CASSLGFRTDTQYF. As DNA, the CDR3 is TGTGCCAGCAGCTTAGGGTTCCGCACAGATACGCAGTATTTT.

There are many counts of this clonotype. The V and J genes are TRBV29-1 and TRBJ2-3, with 11 bases aligning to TRBD2. The CDR3 is 14 amino acids. After removal of 5 bases from V and 2 bases from J, the junction contained 3 bases not matched to a gene. Germline V gene data show CDR1 as SQVTM and CDR2 as ANQGSEA. CDR3 region: CSVPGLAVTDTQYF. The CDR3 DNA reads TGCAGCGTTCCGGGACTAGCGGTCACAGATACGCAGTATTTT.

The chain employs TRBV12-3 or TRBV12-4 and TRBJ1-1; the match to TRBD1 covers 7 bases. V lost 5 bases, J lost 4 bases, and 4 bases stayed unmatched. CDR3 length: 13 amino acids. This chain's CDR3 is CASSPTGFTEAFF. In DNA, the CDR3 is TGTGCCAGCAGTCCGACAGGGTTCACTGAAGCTTTCTTT.

This clonotype was observed a handful of times. CDR3 nucleotides: TGTGCCAGCAGTGGGCAGAACTATGGCTACACCTTC. Residues: CASSGQNYGYTF. The V gene is TRBV6-1, the J gene TRBJ1-2; D gene ambiguous. Trimming stripped 4 bases from V and 2 bases from J, with 5 bases between. There are 12 residues in the CDR3. CDR1 and CDR2 (germline): MNHNS, SASEGT.

A remark on this clonotype: A much larger clone is a single base away; this may be a read error. The rearrangement joins TRBV6-1 to TRBJ2-3; TRBD1 agrees at 8 bases. The V and J ends lost 7 bases and 3 bases, in that order; junction bases with no gene match: 9. Germline-derived CDR1 and CDR2 are MNHNS and SASEGT. The CDR3 sequence is 15 residues long. The CDR3 nucleotides are TGTGCCAGCAACCCAGGGGGCTGGGTTACAGATACGCAGTATTTT. This translates into CASNPGGWVTDTQYF.

This clonotype has a handful of counts. A clone one base away is much larger, so this may be a read error. CDR3 residues: CASSFQRSSYEQYF. The CDR3 nucleotides are TGTGCCAGCAGTTTCCAGCGGAGCTCCTACGAGCAGTACTTC. The V and J genes are TRBV27 and TRBJ2-7; D is perhaps TRBD2 (5 bases). Between the trimmed V and J ends, which lost 3 bases and 0 bases, there was a span of 9 bases. The CDR3 contains 14 residues. Germline lookup yields CDR1 MNHEY and CDR2 SMNVEV (reference sequence).

Ten or more counts support this clonotype. The chain couples TRBV28 to TRBJ2-7, with D maybe TRBD2 (6 bases). Trimming removed 4 bases at V and 2 bases at J, with 12 bases between. The length of the CDR3 is 14 residues. From germline, CDR1 is MDHEN and CDR2 SYDVKM. This chain's CDR3 is CASSSPLAAYEQYF. In DNA, the CDR3 is TGTGCCAGCAGTTCCCCACTAGCCGCCTACGAGCAGTACTTC.

The chain uses TRBV25-1 and TRBJ2-3, with D possibly being TRBD1 or TRBD2 (5 bases each). The CDR3 length is 15 residues. Germline CDR1 reads MGHDK; CDR2 reads SYGVNS. Trimming took off 4 bases at V and 2 bases at J, with 13 bases between the two ends. The CDR3 loop reads CASSARGRSTDTQYF. The CDR3, as DNA: TGTGCCAGCAGTGCCCGGGGACGATCCACAGATACGCAGTATTTT.

The rearrangement uses TRBV12-5 and TRBJ2-1, with 12 nucleotides matching TRBD2. The CDR3 is 17 amino acids. V shed 4 bases and J 3 bases; nucleotides not matched to a gene: 7. Germline V gene lookup returns CDR1 LGHNT and CDR2 FRNRAP. The CDR3 loop is CASGSRLAGANYNEQFF. The CDR3 nucleotides are TGTGCTAGTGGTTCCCGACTAGCGGGAGCCAACTACAATGAGCAGTTCTTC.

This clonotype was detected only a few times. This chain links TRBV28 with TRBJ2-4, with D possibly being TRBD1 or TRBD2 (5 bases each). The CDR3 runs to 15 residues. Trimming removed 6 bases at V and 1 base at J, with 13 bases between. Germline V gene data show CDR1 as MDHEN and CDR2 as SYDVKM. DNA of the CDR3: TGTGCCAGCAGGGGCCCCGGGGCCGCCAAAAACATTCAGTACTTC. This gives the protein CASRGPGAAKNIQYF.

This clonotype was seen many times. J is TRBJ1-4 and V is TRBV7-9, with D perhaps TRBD1 (6 bases). Germline lookup yields CDR1 SEHNR and CDR2 FQNEAQ (reference sequence). V was clipped by 5 bases and J by 4 bases, with 8 bases between them. This CDR3 has 13 residues. Here the CDR3 DNA reads TGTGCCAGCAGCGGACAGCTTAATGAAAAACTGTTTTTT. Translating it yields CASSGQLNEKLFF.

This clonotype was seen many times. The rearrangement uses TRBV12-3 or TRBV12-4 and TRBJ1-5; 8 nucleotides align to TRBD1. This CDR3 contains 17 residues. Trimming took 6 bases from V and 2 from J; bases not matched to a gene: 12. The DNA for the CDR3 is TGTGCCAGCAGCCAAAAGACAGGGGTGTATGGCAATCAGCCCCAGCATTTT. Translation: CASSQKTGVYGNQPQHF.

This clonotype was observed many times. The CDR3 protein is CASSSSLPTDGHYGYTF. CDR3 nucleotide sequence: TGTGCCAGCAGCTCTAGCCTCCCGACGGACGGACACTATGGCTACACCTTC. The chain uses TRBV7-9 and TRBJ1-2, with unresolved D. The germline CDR1 and CDR2 sequences are SEHNR and FQNEAQ (reference sequence). The V and J ends lost 4 bases and 3 bases respectively, with 21 bases between them. CDR3 length: 17 residues.

At least ten counts were recorded for this clonotype. V usage is TRBV3-1 and J usage is TRBJ2-1, with TRBD2 identical over 11 bases. The CDR3 length is 15 residues. V dropped 2 bases and J dropped 9; count of bases not matched to a gene: 6. The germline gives CDR1 LGHDT, CDR2 YNNKEL (reference sequence). The CDR3 spells CASSQRLAGGGEQFF. CDR3 in DNA: TGTGCCAGCAGCCAAAGATTAGCGGGAGGGGGTGAGCAGTTCTTC.

This clonotype was seen ten or more times. The chain links TRBV20-1 to TRBJ2-1; TRBD1 matches 10 bases. J lost 3 bases, V lost 2 bases, and 7 bases had no gene match. Germline CDR1 reads DFQATT; CDR2 reads SNEGSKA (reference sequence). This CDR3 contains 16 residues. The CDR3, as DNA: TGCAGTGCTAGATCCCGACAGGGGGCAGGCTACAATGAGCAGTTCTTC. It yields the protein CSARSRQGAGYNEQFF.

Comment on this clonotype: One end of the junction is discordant with germline, which a read error may explain. This rearrangement joins TRBV6-2 or TRBV6-3 to TRBJ2-7; tentatively, D is TRBD1 (5 bases). The germline CDR1 and CDR2 sequences are MNHEY and SVGEGT. The CDR3 extends over 15 amino acids. The DNA of the CDR3 is TGTGTCAGCAGTTACACGCAGACAGTATTGGACGAGCAGTACTTC. It specifies CVSSYTQTVLDEQYF.

In its sample, this clonotype was seen a few times. V and J are TRBV13 and TRBJ2-2; TRBD2 matches at 8 bases. This CDR3 region has 16 residues. Losses at the gene ends were 5 bases for V and 4 bases for J; bases not matched to a gene: 9. The germline CDR1 and CDR2 sequences are PRHDT and FYEKMQ (reference sequence). CDR3 region: CASSPRAGAGTGELFF. In nucleotides, the CDR3 is TGTGCCAGCAGCCCTAGAGCGGGAGCGGGCACCGGGGAGCTGTTTTTT.

This clonotype was counted at least ten times. The chain joins TRBV10-3 to TRBJ2-7, with 8 bases fitting TRBD2. Germline CDR1 reads ENHRY; CDR2 reads SYGVKD. The length of the CDR3 is 15 residues. V was pared by 3 bases and J by 4 bases, with 8 bases of the junction left unmatched. DNA for the CDR3: TGTGCCATCAGTGACCGGGGGCTAGCGGGTTACGAGCAGTACTTC. It is translated as CAISDRGLAGYEQYF.

The V gene is TRBV14, the J gene TRBJ1-4; D is possibly TRBD1 (6 bases). Per germline, CDR1 SGHDN and CDR2 FVKESK. The germline V and J ends were trimmed by 0 bases and 4 bases, with 15 bases remaining between them. This CDR3 comprises 17 residues. This CDR3 reads CASSQEGAGQFNEKLFF. The CDR3 DNA sequence: TGTGCCAGCAGCCAAGAAGGGGCTGGACAGTTTAATGAAAAACTGTTTTTT.

This clonotype was detected a few times. Germline and junction disagree at one end, which may indicate a read error. The V call is TRBV20-1, the J call TRBJ2-3; D possibly matches TRBD1 or TRBD2 (5 bases each). CDR1 and CDR2 (germline): DFQATT, SNEGSKA (reference sequence). This CDR3 contains 11 residues. The CDR3 loop is CSARSGTHIFF. CDR3 bases: TGCAGTGCTAGGTCCGGGACCCATATATTCTTT.

J is TRBJ1-3 and V is TRBV27; D unresolved. The CDR3 has 16 residues. Deletions cut 1 base from V and 0 bases from J, with 10 bases between. CDR1 is MNHEY, CDR2 SMNVEV, per germline (reference sequence). The CDR3 region is CASSLLRGGSGNTIYF. CDR3 in DNA: TGTGCCAGCAGTTTATTGCGAGGCGGCTCTGGAAACACCATATATTTT.

The gene calls are TRBV4-1 and TRBJ2-7; D gene uncertain. Germline CDR1 MGHRA, CDR2 YSYEKL. This CDR3 comprises 18 residues. The V gene lost 0 bases and the J gene lost 2 bases, with 20 bases spanning the gap. This chain's CDR3 is CASSQEGGLIALPYEQYF. CDR3 nucleotide sequence: TGCGCCAGCAGCCAAGAGGGTGGGTTGATAGCACTCCCCTACGAGCAGTACTTC.

The J gene is TRBJ1-3, the V gene TRBV30; TRBD1 might be the D (6 bases). This CDR3 contains 14 residues. V was pared by 1 base and J by 2 bases, with 9 bases between. The germline V gene has CDR1 GTSNPN and CDR2 SVGIG (reference sequence). CDR3 nucleotide sequence: TGTGCCTGGAGTGGGGGGGGGCCTGGAAACACCATATATTTT. It specifies CAWSGGGPGNTIYF.

This clonotype was observed at least ten times. This chain links TRBV9 with TRBJ2-5; D is undetermined. Looked up from germline, CDR1 is SGDLS and CDR2 is YYNGEE. This CDR3 is 12 amino acids long. Between the trimmed V and J ends, which lost 0 bases and 5 bases, there was a span of 5 bases. The CDR3 coding sequence is TGTGCCAGCAGCGTAGACGGGGAGACCCAGTACTTC. It encodes CASSVDGETQYF. The complete variable domain, with remaining parts taken from reference TRBV9 and TRBJ2-5, reads DSGVTQTPKHLITATGQRVTLRCSPRSGDLSVYWYQQSLDQGLQFLIQYYNGEERAKGNILERFSAQQFPDLHSELNLSSLELGDSALYFCASSVDGETQYFGPGTRLLVL.

This clonotype was detected many times. The CDR3: CASRTTRAPSYNEQFF. CDR3 coding DNA: TGTGCCAGCAGAACTACCAGGGCCCCCTCCTACAATGAGCAGTTCTTC. The chain couples TRBV28 to TRBJ2-1; weak D call: TRBD1 (5 bases). V lost 6 bases and J 0 bases, leaving 15 bases between the germline ends. CDR3 length equals 16 residues. Per the germline V gene, CDR1 is MDHEN and CDR2 is SYDVKM.